This passage covers 23 T cell receptor beta chains from one sample sequenced in a study of blood T cell repertoires in COVID-19. TCRdb keeps only in-frame clones here, not all; method: immunoSEQ multiplex PCR. The table shows a few hundred thousand clones, with 86% occurring only once. Sequencing was performed on PBMCs or T cells enriched from blood (not recorded which). The receptor set was obtained from a middle-aged man who had recovered from COVID-19.

The chain recombines TRBV18 with TRBJ2-7; weak D call: TRBD2 (5 bases). This CDR3 region has 15 residues. Between the trimmed V and J ends, which lost 3 bases and 1 base, there was a span of 13 bases. Germline values: CDR1 KGHSH, CDR2 LQKENI. This chain's CDR3 is CASSPVWTPSYEQYF. CDR3 nucleotides: TGTGCCAGCTCACCGGTCTGGACTCCGTCCTACGAGCAGTACTTC. The whole variable domain, filled in from reference TRBV18 and TRBJ2-7, reads NAGVMQNPRHLVRRRGQEARLRCSPMKGHSHVYWYRQLPEEGLKFMVYLQKENIIDESGMPKERFSAEFPKEGPSILRIQQVVRGDSAAYFCASSPVWTPSYEQYFGPGTRLTVT.

The genes are TRBV30 and TRBJ2-1; 7 bases map to TRBD2. Germline CDR1 and CDR2: GTSNPN and SVGIG (reference sequence). There are 13 residues in the CDR3. With 2 bases clipped from V and 6 bases from J, the junction kept 4 bases outside the gene matches. CDR3 DNA: TGTGCCTGGAGTCTCACTAGCGTCAATGAGCAGTTCTTC. This sequence encodes CAWSLTSVNEQFF.

This chain connects TRBV6-5 to TRBJ1-6; D is uncertain. V was pared by 6 bases and J by 9 bases, with 12 bases between. The CDR3 is 13 amino acids. Germline assignment: CDR1 MNHEY and CDR2 SVGAGI. CDR3 bases: TGTGCCAGCAGGGCGGGGTCGGGTTCACCCCTCCACTTT. Protein product: CASRAGSGSPLHF.

V gene TRBV9 combines with J gene TRBJ2-2; 7 bases map to TRBD1. Trimming took 3 bases from V and 3 from J; bases not matched to a gene: 5. CDR1 is SGDLS, CDR2 YYNGEE, per germline. The CDR3 has 15 residues. The CDR3 nucleotides are TGTGCCAGCAGCGCTCGGGACAGACACACCGGGGAGCTGTTTTTT. Protein product: CASSARDRHTGELFF.

This clone was seen a handful of times. The rearrangement joins TRBV6-6 to TRBJ1-1, with D uncertain. The V and J ends lost 2 bases and 1 base respectively, with 8 bases between them. CDR3 size: 14 residues. Per germline, CDR1 MNHNY and CDR2 SVGAGI (reference sequence). CDR3 bases: TGTGCCAGCAGTTACGAGGTGAGGAACACTGAAGCTTTCTTT. Translated, it gives CASSYEVRNTEAFF.

This sequence joins TRBV10-3 and TRBJ2-7; 10 bases agree with TRBD1. V shed 11 bases, J shed 5 bases, and the junction held 12 bases outside the gene matches. Looked up from germline, CDR1 is ENHRY and CDR2 is SYGVKD. The CDR3 runs 14 residues. The CDR3 loop reads CAERSGTGDHEQYF. CDR3 nucleotide sequence: TGTGCCGAGCGATCCGGGACAGGGGACCACGAGCAGTACTTC.

The chain links TRBV6-5 to TRBJ1-1, with D possibly being TRBD1 (5 bases). Trimming shortened V by 6 bases and J by 7 bases, and 9 bases separated the two germline ends. The CDR3 length is 11 residues. The germline CDR1 and CDR2 sequences are MNHEY and SVGAGI. CDR3 coding DNA: TGTGCCAGCAGGGGGGAGGGTGAAGCTTTCTTT. It encodes CASRGEGEAFF.

This clone appeared a single time. CDR3 loop: CASSPTVGTGSGYTF. The CDR3 DNA follows: TGTGCCAGTAGTCCGACGGTGGGTACGGGGTCAGGCTACACCTTC. The genes are TRBV19 and TRBJ1-2, with D hard to call. Germline CDR1 is LNHDA and CDR2 is SQIVND (reference sequence). The V end lost 5 bases, the J end lost 8 bases, and 21 bases lay between the germline ends. This CDR3 region has 15 residues.

The genes are TRBV20-1 and TRBJ2-7; the D is unclear. Germline V gives CDR1 DFQATT, CDR2 SNEGSKA (reference sequence). The V and J ends lost 1 base and 5 bases respectively, with 6 bases between them. CDR3 size: 11 residues. CDR3 region: CSARGLDEQYF. CDR3 sequence (DNA): TGCAGTGCTAGAGGACTTGACGAGCAGTACTTC.

This clone came up a few times. This chain uses TRBV21-1 with TRBJ2-2; whether TRBD2, the table's D call, matches the DNA was not checked. TRBV21-1 is a documented pseudogene. The CDR3 totals 15 residues. The CDR3, as DNA: TGTGCCAGCGGAAAAGGACTTCCGAACACCGGGGAGCTGTTTTTT. It encodes CASGKGLPNTGELFF.

The chain couples TRBV18 to TRBJ2-7; 10 nucleotides line up with TRBD2. The CDR3 runs 17 residues. The trim removed 3 bases at V and 3 bases at J, leaving 11 bases unmatched. CDR1 KGHSH and CDR2 LQKENI come from the germline V gene. The CDR3 nucleotides are TGTGCCAGCTCACCCCAAGCGGGGGGGGGTGTTTTCTACGAGCAGTACTTC. Translated, it gives CASSPQAGGGVFYEQYF.

The chain recombines TRBV4-1 with TRBJ1-1; unclear D gene. Per the germline V gene, CDR1 is MGHRA and CDR2 is YSYEKL. The CDR3 extends over 15 amino acids. Trimming took off 1 base at V and 1 base at J, with 10 bases between the two ends. This chain's CDR3 is CASSQGPRPNTEAFF. Here the CDR3 DNA reads TGCGCCAGCAGCCAAGGGCCCAGGCCGAACACTGAAGCTTTCTTT.

This chain joins TRBV7-2 and TRBJ2-5; TRBD1 is a possible D gene (6 bases). CDR1 is SGHTA, CDR2 FQGNSA, per germline. Trimming left V 4 bases short and J 0 bases short, with 9 bases between. The CDR3 is 14 amino acids. The CDR3 DNA sequence: TGTGCCAGCAGCTCCCAGGGGTACCAAGAGACCCAGTACTTC. This translates into CASSSQGYQETQYF. Full variable domain (remainder filled in from reference TRBV7-2 and TRBJ2-5): GAGVSQSPSNKVTEKGKDVELRCDPISGHTALYWYRQSLGQGLEFLIYFQGNSAPDKSGLPSDRFSAERTGGSVSTLTIQRTQQEDSAVYLCASSSQGYQETQYFGPGTRLLVL.

The V call is TRBV7-9, the J call TRBJ2-7; 12 bases line up with TRBD1. The CDR3 loop spans 14 amino acids. V trimming: 5 bases; J trimming: 6 bases; junction bases outside the gene matches: 5. Germline-derived CDR1 and CDR2 are SEHNR and FQNEAQ (reference sequence). The CDR3 sequence: CASSPGQGAIEQYF. The CDR3 nucleotides read TGTGCCAGCAGCCCGGGACAGGGGGCGATCGAGCAGTACTTC.

In its sample, this clone was seen a few times. The chain has TRBV7-9 and TRBJ2-7; TRBD2 matches at 10 bases. V shed 5 bases, J shed 6 bases, and the junction held 10 bases outside the gene matches. This CDR3 comprises 15 residues. The germline V gene has CDR1 SEHNR and CDR2 FQNEAQ (reference sequence). CDR3 loop: CASSKRAASGSEQYF. In DNA, the CDR3 is TGTGCCAGCAGCAAGCGCGCGGCTAGCGGGAGCGAGCAGTACTTC.

V and J are TRBV9 and TRBJ2-5, with TRBD2 matching 12 bases. This CDR3 region has 17 residues. Per the germline V gene, CDR1 is SGDLS and CDR2 is YYNGEE. The trim removed 4 bases at V and 0 bases at J, leaving 7 bases unmatched. In DNA form, the CDR3 reads TGTGCCAGCAGCCCCCTTGCTAGCGGGAGGGACCAAGAGACCCAGTACTTC. Translation gives CASSPLASGRDQETQYF.

The chain recombines TRBV7-8 with TRBJ2-7; 9 nucleotides align to TRBD2. The CDR3 has 16 residues. Germline V gives CDR1 SGHVS, CDR2 FQNEAQ. V trimming: 3 bases; J trimming: 4 bases; junction bases outside the gene matches: 10. The CDR3 region is CASSFSRGSGGYEQYF. CDR3 DNA: TGTGCCAGCAGCTTCAGCCGGGGTAGCGGGGGTTACGAGCAGTACTTC.

The chain couples TRBV5-1 to TRBJ2-5; maybe TRBD1 (5 bases). Germline-derived CDR1 and CDR2 are SGHRS and YFSETQ. Trimming cost V 1 base and J 5 bases, with 12 bases left between them. The CDR3 runs to 14 residues. CDR3 in DNA: TGCGCCAGCAGCTTGTTGCAGGGCCGGGAGACCCAGTACTTC. Encoded protein: CASSLLQGRETQYF.

Notes on this clone: Different DNA sequences within this sample yield the same CDR3. The chain is built from TRBV28 and TRBJ2-2; TRBD2 matches 10 bases. The junction had 6 bases not matched to a gene; V was cut back by 6 bases and J by 5 bases. In germline, CDR1 is MDHEN, CDR2 SYDVKM. The CDR3 runs 15 residues. Here the CDR3 DNA reads TGTGCCAGCAGCCGGACTAGCGGATATACCGGGGAGCTGTTTTTT. Encoded protein: CASSRTSGYTGELFF.

The chain joins TRBV5-1 to TRBJ2-4; TRBD2 might be the D (6 bases). The germline gives CDR1 SGHRS, CDR2 YFSETQ. V shed 4 bases and J shed 3 bases, with 23 bases lying between them. The CDR3 contains 18 residues. This chain's CDR3 is CASSPRGTFPLGKNIQYF. DNA for the CDR3: TGCGCCAGCAGCCCACGGGGGACTTTCCCTTTGGGCAAAAACATTCAGTACTTC.

The chain recombines TRBV18 with TRBJ2-2, with D tentatively TRBD2 (6 bases). V shed 0 bases and J shed 11 bases, with 13 bases lying between them. The CDR3 is 14 residues long. In germline, CDR1 is KGHSH, CDR2 LQKENI. CDR3 sequence: CASSPPTRGGELFF. For the CDR3, the DNA is TGTGCCAGCTCACCACCGACGCGGGGAGGCGAGCTGTTTTTT.

J is TRBJ2-5 and V is TRBV6-5; tentative D call: TRBD2 (6 bases). Germline CDR1 reads MNHEY; CDR2 reads SVGAGI. The germline V and J ends were trimmed by 4 bases and 4 bases, with 16 bases remaining between them. This CDR3 spans 15 amino acids. CDR3 DNA sequence: TGTGCCAGCAGTTCCCCATGGGGGGAACGAGAGACCCAGTACTTC. This sequence encodes CASSSPWGERETQYF.

For this clone: Compared with germline, one end of the junction differs, possibly owing to a read error. The rearrangement links TRBV2 to TRBJ2-1, with 13 bases aligning to TRBD2. From germline, CDR1 is SNHLY and CDR2 FYNNEI. The CDR3 totals 15 residues. The CDR3 spells CASNELAGGGKWQFF. As DNA, the CDR3 is TGTGCCAGCAATGAACTAGCGGGAGGGGGGAAGTGGCAGTTCTTC.